One and the same sample provided the 18 T cell receptor beta chains below, sequenced in a study of CD8 T cells in Susac syndrome. RNA, at roughly 0.45 to 1 ug, was reverse transcribed with random hexamers. TCRdb reanalysed the immunoSEQ multiplex PCR reads using MiXCR and keeps one entry per CDR3 protein. Among more than 250,000 distinct CDR3 sequences, about 91% were seen once, and the ten largest hold approximately 0.065%. The sequencing input was CD4+ T cells from PBMCs. These receptors all stem from a human donor with multiple sclerosis.

The chain carries TRBV4-3 and TRBJ2-4; D not resolved. This CDR3 has 13 residues. Trimming pared 0 bases from V and 9 bases from J, leaving 9 bases between. The germline V gene has CDR1 LGHNA and CDR2 YSLEER. CDR3 bases: TGCGCCAGCAGCCAAGATCGCGGAAGCATTCAGTACTTC. Amino acid sequence: CASSQDRGSIQYF.

A single count supports this clonotype. The chain employs TRBV25-1 and TRBJ2-1; 9 positions agree with TRBD1. The V and J ends lost 3 bases and 6 bases, in that order; junction bases with no gene match: 6. The CDR3 loop spans 15 amino acids. From germline, CDR1 is MGHDK and CDR2 SYGVNS. CDR3 in DNA: TGTGCCAGCAGTGAGACCGGGACAGGGCTCAATGAGCAGTTCTTC. It translates to CASSETGTGLNEQFF.

V gene TRBV19 combines with J gene TRBJ1-2; TRBD1 matches at 8 bases. The germline V gene encodes CDR1 LNHDA and CDR2 SQIVND (reference sequence). Germline trimming cut 3 bases from V and 5 bases from J; bases unmatched to any gene: 5. The CDR3 consists of 14 residues. This CDR3 is CASSMDDRGYGYTF. The CDR3 DNA reads TGTGCCAGTAGTATGGACGACAGGGGTTATGGCTACACCTTC. The whole variable domain, remainder taken from reference TRBV19 and TRBJ1-2, is DGGITQSPKYLFRKEGQNVTLSCEQNLNHDAMYWYRQDPGQGLRLIYYSQIVNDFQKGDIAEGYSVSREKKESFPLTVTSAQKNPTAFYLCASSMDDRGYGYTFGSGTRLTVV.

The V call is TRBV6-5, the J call TRBJ2-2; D may match TRBD1 or TRBD2 (6 bases each). The CDR3 is 16 residues long. Trimming shortened V by 4 bases and J by 2 bases, and 14 bases separated the two germline ends. Per the germline V gene, CDR1 is MNHEY and CDR2 is SVGAGI. The CDR3 coding sequence is TGTGCCAGCAGTTCTTTGGGGGCGGGAAACACCGGGGAGCTGTTTTTT. It codes for CASSSLGAGNTGELFF.

V gene TRBV27 combines with J gene TRBJ1-5, with D possibly TRBD1 on 5 matching bases. The CDR3 has 15 residues. V was shortened by 2 bases and J by 1 base, with 9 bases between the two germline ends. Germline loops: CDR1 MNHEY, CDR2 SMNVEV (reference sequence). The CDR3 loop reads CASSLRGSSNQPQHF. The CDR3 bases are TGTGCCAGCAGTTTACGGGGGTCGAGCAATCAGCCCCAGCATTTT.

This chain connects TRBV7-8 to TRBJ2-6; weak D call: TRBD2 (7 bases). The V end lost 8 bases, the J end lost 2 bases, and 19 bases lay between the germline ends. Per germline, CDR1 SGHVS and CDR2 FQNEAQ. The CDR3 is 17 residues long. CDR3 amino acids: CASGGVVGGPGANVLTF. The CDR3 region has the DNA TGTGCCAGCGGGGGGGTCGTGGGGGGCCCTGGGGCCAACGTCCTGACTTTC.

This clonotype appeared a single time. The V and J genes are TRBV13 and TRBJ2-5; TRBD2 matches at 14 bases. Trimming at V came to 5 bases and at J to 5 bases, leaving 10 bases not matched to a gene. The CDR3 has 17 amino acids. Germline lookup yields CDR1 PRHDT and CDR2 FYEKMQ (reference sequence). CDR3 sequence (DNA): TGTGCCAGCAGCGCCTTGGGACTAGCGGGAGTAATGGAGACCCAGTACTTC. It translates to CASSALGLAGVMETQYF. The variable domain in full, with the rest retrieved from reference TRBV13 and TRBJ2-5, is AAGVIQSPRHLIKEKRETATLKCYPIPRHDTVYWYQQGPGQDPQFLISFYEKMQSDKGSIPDRFSAQQFSDYHSELNMSSLELGDSALYFCASSALGLAGVMETQYFGPGTRLLVL.

The chain has TRBV2 and TRBJ2-5, with TRBD1 as a possible D gene (5 bases). The CDR3 covers 13 residues. Trimming shortened V by 3 bases and J by 3 bases, and 8 bases separated the two germline ends. Germline CDR1 reads SNHLY; CDR2 reads FYNNEI. CDR3 protein: CASSDREKETQYF. For the CDR3, the DNA is TGTGCCAGCAGTGACAGGGAAAAAGAGACCCAGTACTTC.

The V gene is TRBV5-6, the J gene TRBJ2-7; 7 bases line up with TRBD2. The CDR3 is made up of 11 amino acids. After removal of 8 bases from V and 3 bases from J, the junction contained 2 bases not matched to a gene. Germline loops: CDR1 SGHDT, CDR2 YYEEEE. CDR3 amino acids: CARRDYYEQYF. The CDR3 region has the DNA TGTGCCAGGAGGGACTACTACGAGCAGTACTTC.

The CDR3 nucleotides are TGTGCCAGCAGCTTCGGGGTGGACAGGGTGTTCTTC. Translated, it gives CASSFGVDRVFF. This chain uses TRBV7-2 with TRBJ2-1; 8 nucleotides agree with TRBD1. V shed 3 bases, J shed 15 bases, and the junction held 7 bases outside the gene matches. From germline, CDR1 is SGHTA and CDR2 FQGNSA. This CDR3 is built from 12 residues.

V usage is TRBV29-1 and J usage is TRBJ2-7, with 7 bases fitting TRBD1. CDR1 and CDR2 (germline): SQVTM, ANQGSEA. V lost 7 bases to trimming and J lost 7 bases; unmatched junction nucleotides: 13. The CDR3 consists of 13 residues. The CDR3 loop reads CSAAETGATEQYF. DNA for the CDR3: TGCAGCGCCGCCGAAACAGGGGCTACTGAGCAGTACTTC.

The V and J genes are TRBV12-3 or TRBV12-4 and TRBJ1-1; D remains unclear. V dropped 5 bases and J dropped 4 bases, with 11 bases sitting between them. There are 13 residues in the CDR3. The CDR3, as DNA: TGTGCCAGCAGTCTACTTAGGCCCACTGAAGCTTTCTTT. Translation: CASSLLRPTEAFF.

The chain is built from TRBV7-9 and TRBJ2-2; tentative D call: TRBD2 (6 bases). This CDR3 spans 14 amino acids. V lost 5 bases and J lost 4, with 11 bases in between. The germline CDR1 and CDR2 sequences are SEHNR and FQNEAQ (reference sequence). CDR3 region: CASSPGTSTGELFF. CDR3 DNA sequence: TGTGCCAGCAGCCCAGGGACTTCCACCGGGGAGCTGTTTTTT.

In this sample, this clonotype turned up once. The rearrangement uses TRBV7-9 and TRBJ1-1; 7 bases line up with TRBD1. V lost 2 bases, J lost 5 bases, and 8 bases stayed unmatched. From germline, CDR1 is SEHNR and CDR2 FQNEAQ (reference sequence). The CDR3 runs 15 residues. The CDR3 is CASSLPRSDRTEAFF. The CDR3 DNA reads as TGTGCCAGCAGCTTACCTCGGTCGGACAGGACTGAAGCTTTCTTT.

The rearrangement links TRBV2 to TRBJ2-1, with D maybe TRBD2 (6 bases). CDR3 size: 16 residues. CDR1 and CDR2 from the germline V gene are SNHLY and FYNNEI. Between the trimmed V and J ends, which lost 1 base and 8 bases, there was a span of 18 bases. CDR3 DNA: TGTGCCAGCAGTGAAGTGGTAGCGGTGGGCTCGGATGAGCAGTTCTTC. Translation: CASSEVVAVGSDEQFF. The full variable domain, its missing parts supplied by reference TRBV2 and TRBJ2-1, is EPEVTQTPSHQVTQMGQEVILRCVPISNHLYFYWYRQILGQKVEFLVSFYNNEISEKSEIFDDQFSVERPDGSNFTLKIRSTKLEDSAMYFCASSEVVAVGSDEQFFGPGTRLTVL.

V and J are TRBV7-3 and TRBJ1-5, with 10 bases lining up with TRBD1. The CDR3 loop spans 17 amino acids. CDR1 is SGHTA, CDR2 FQGTGA, per germline. Unmatched junction bases numbered 15, after V lost 5 bases and J lost 8 bases. DNA of the CDR3: TGTGCCAGCAGCCAAACTAGGTGGGACAGGGGAAGGGAGCCCCAGCATTTT. Amino acid sequence: CASSQTRWDRGREPQHF.

DNA of the CDR3: TGTGCCAGCAGCGTAGGGGCCCCTTCTCACGAGCAGTACTTC. Protein product: CASSVGAPSHEQYF. The chain recombines TRBV9 with TRBJ2-7; D gene ambiguous. Germline-derived CDR1 and CDR2 are SGDLS and YYNGEE. The CDR3 spans 14 residues. The V end lost 0 bases, the J end lost 5 bases, and 12 bases lay between the germline ends.

This clonotype was seen once. The chain carries TRBV20-1 and TRBJ1-1; 7 nucleotides align to TRBD1. After removal of 5 bases from V and 2 bases from J, the junction contained 14 bases not matched to a gene. The germline gives CDR1 DFQATT, CDR2 SNEGSKA (reference sequence). The CDR3 is made up of 16 amino acids. CDR3 coding DNA: TGCAGTGCTCGAACCCGAGCCGGGACAGCCAACACTGAAGCTTTCTTT. This translates into CSARTRAGTANTEAFF.